This note documents a single T cell receptor (beta chain) sequence. In its sample, this clone was seen once. Its antigen remains undetermined. Within one base of it there is no much larger clone, and no base qualities were kept. The data were obtained in a study of shared clonotypes between healthy human individuals (dated by TCRdb to about 2020). Study-wide context: The cohort included three men and a couple of women between 18 and 49 years of age. Per donor, leukapheresis produced somewhere between about 0.8 and 9 billion PBMCs. Blood TCR repertoires of a handful of healthy adults were deeply sequenced to estimate repertoire size and the extent of clonotype sharing between individuals. To increase sequencing depth and limit assay-specific biases, different laboratories used diverse techniques to prepare libraries and sequence TCR repertoires. For each donor, three plates each were used for CD4 naive and CD4 memory, two plates were used for CD8 naive, and one plate was used for CD8 memory.

V is shortened by 5 bases, J by 3 bases, and the region joining them spans 12 bases. Based on the germline V gene (reference sequence), the CDR1 and CDR2 sequences are SEHNR and FQNEAQ. From its cysteine to its phenylalanine, the CDR3 spans 14 amino acids. The CDR3 DNA has 42 bases and is translated from base 1. Healthy HIV-negative adults with no recently reported acute infections or vaccinations were included as donors. All donors were Caucasian adults living in Nashville, Tennessee, USA. The CD8 memory samples were a combination of magnetically selected CD45RO+ cells and CCR7-negative CD45RA+ effector memory (TemRA) cells. Blood was obtained by leukapheresis, after which PBMCs were separated by Ficoll-Histopaque density gradient centrifugation and cryopreserved in liquid nitrogen vapor phase. Purity and quantity of every magnetically sorted T cell population were checked by analytical flow cytometry. Genomic DNA was isolated from every sorted fraction and measured by UV absorbance on a Nanodrop 2000c.

Using the deep immunoSEQ assay, multiplex PCR amplified TCR CDR3 regions from genomic DNA. Extracted genomic DNA from each cell subset was spread evenly across all wells of several immunoSEQ 96-well plates, with each plate serving as a replicate. Each replicate PCR for sorted subsets received roughly 0.2 ug genomic DNA, equal to about 30,000 T cell genomes. Purified libraries were measured with a Qubit 3.0 fluorometer, size-checked on a Bioanalyzer 2100, and measured again with the KAPA Library Quantification kit. Every immunoSEQ 96-well plate was sequenced on a separate single-read 150-cycle Illumina NextSeq 550 flow cell. Processing in the source paper ran as follows. The immunoSEQ output contained only junctional sequences without quality scores, so filtering could not match that applied to full-length reads. Sequences were annotated with PyIR, a Python wrapper for IgBLAST v1.9, using IMGT germline references to assign V/J genes and CDR3. Reads with weak V/J assignments (E-value above 1e-6), missing CDR3, stop codons, out-of-frame junctions, or ambiguous translated residues were removed. V3J clonotypes were defined as sequences sharing the same inferred V gene, J gene, and CDR3 amino acid sequence. Percentage overlap between repertoires was calculated by dividing the number of shared unique clonotypes by the size of the smaller repertoire. Repertoire richness was assessed with RTK rarefaction, the Chao1 estimator, and Recon v2.1 estimates of unobserved clonotypes. Generation probabilities for all TCRbeta clonotypes obtained by the gDNA method from a few donors were computed using OLGA. In its TCRdb copy, this immuneACCESS table keeps in-frame sequences only and misses some clones. Where compared with another copy, unresolved V genes explain less than half of these, and the others have no known cause. V and J calls and clone size are given by that table; D and trimming were obtained from the DNA. The sample profile shows over 300,000 clones; about nine tenths of them were found once. The ten largest clones capture 15% to 20% of the sample.

The research as a whole found: Pairwise subsampling led to the expectation that sequencing depth would affect the degree of clonotype sharing among donors. The small number of donors limited the genetic and exposure-history diversity represented. Even with the large sequencing depth, rarefaction of the sorted-subset datasets indicated that sequencing was incomplete. Estimated clonotype richness was generally larger for naive than for memory subsets. Clonotypes shared by all four sorted-subset donors showed higher generation probabilities than non-shared clonotypes. Sampling was restricted to blood, and TCR repertoires in tissues likely differ from the TCR repertoires found in blood. Across a handful of donors, approximately 5% of naive CD4, approximately 3.6% of naive CD8, 2.3% of memory CD4, and 0.4% of memory CD8 clonotypes were shared.

The specimen was memory CD8+ T cells sorted from blood. This specimen's cell subset or site label, interpreted: CD45RO+ cells pooled with CCR7-negative TemRA cells. This clonotype originated in a man younger than 35 in good health. The receptor chain draws on TRBV7-9 and TRBJ2-3; matching of 6 bases hints at TRBD2 as the D gene. The DNA is TGTGCCAGCAGCACGGGACTTTTTACAGATACGCAGTATTTT. It specifies CASSTGLFTDTQYF.